The rows below give T cell receptor beta chains drawn from one sample of a study of cytomegalovirus exposure and HLA in healthy donors. Clones were read by immunoSEQ multiplex PCR, and TCRdb kept only the in-frame ones, dropping some. The sample carries 100,000 or so clones, 81% recorded once. Sequencing input: PBMCs. The receptor set was obtained from a man aged 40-50 years in good health and CMV-seropositive. Both conserved end residues are trimmed from each CDR3. Fields, in order: V gene, J gene, CDR3 protein.

TRBV7-2	TRBJ1-4	ASSRQGAGEKLF
TRBV6-6	TRBJ2-1	ASSTRTSGSYNEQF
TRBV5-8	TRBJ2-7	ASSLALAGVSNEQY
TRBV18	TRBJ1-1	ASSPARVYTEAF
TRBV10-3	TRBJ1-2	AISESGGYT
TRBV27	TRBJ2-1	ASRRAPYNEQF
TRBV11-2	TRBJ2-4	ASSPGQFKNIQY
TRBV30	TRBJ1-5	AWSRGLSYDQPQH
TRBV5-1	TRBJ2-1	ASSTTGEEQF
TRBV6-6	TRBJ2-7	ASSFTGGAGSYEQY
TRBV7-9	TRBJ2-5	ASSLGLAGGRETQY
TRBV28	TRBJ2-3	AYQEGGRGDTQY
TRBV6-5	TRBJ1-3	ASSYLQGSGNTIY
TRBV15	TRBJ1-4	ATSRTGEYEKLF
TRBV15	TRBJ1-1	ATSRRVNTEAF
TRBV12-5	TRBJ1-3	ASGRTGGGNTIY
TRBV30	TRBJ2-1	AWGLAGAYNEQF
TRBV5-4	TRBJ2-5	ASSLNREETQY
TRBV25-1	TRBJ1-5	ASSSGGQPQH
TRBV4-2	TRBJ1-6	ASSQGGAGRDSPLH
TRBV7-8	TRBJ1-2	ASSLSGGGIGGYT
TRBV19	TRBJ2-7	ASSIQRHLGEQY
TRBV7-9	TRBJ2-3	ASSLGQGTFTQY
TRBV29-1	TRBJ2-2	SVIPDRNTGELF
TRBV6-6	TRBJ1-1	ASRTQETNYKAF
TRBV7-9	TRBJ2-1	ASSLAHRLDEQF
TRBV5-4	TRBJ1-2	ASSGDRTYGYT
TRBV15	TRBJ1-1	ATSQGRRTEAF
TRBV19	TRBJ1-1	ASSLGGNTEAF
TRBV6-5	TRBJ2-5	ASSYSNFQETQY
TRBV7-2	TRBJ1-2	ASSPVDRGGYT
TRBV6-6	TRBJ1-5	ASSPIGKTSNQPQH
TRBV14	-	ASSLLPSGRMYEQY
TRBV9	TRBJ1-1	ASSASGRRNTEAF
TRBV19	TRBJ2-5	ASSTTVQETQY
TRBV12-5	TRBJ1-5	ASALEEGQPQH
TRBV5-4	TRBJ2-2	ASSLPNGVGTGELF
TRBV5-1	-	ASSLGTAWGATYEQY
TRBV7-9	TRBJ1-1	ASSPDRARLGTEAF
TRBV6-4	TRBJ2-3	ASRADRTTDTQY
TRBV2	TRBJ1-2	ASYISYGYT
TRBV27	TRBJ2-1	ASRQAGPYAGEQF
TRBV28	TRBJ1-1	ASSLTTGSGNTEAF
TRBV7-7	TRBJ2-2	ASSLAASGRAGELF
TRBV18	TRBJ1-2	ASSPRSTIDNYGYT
TRBV5-6	TRBJ2-1	ASSYRDEQF
TRBV7-6	TRBJ2-5	ASSLDRRTQY
TRBV7-9	TRBJ1-2	ASSLGQGSGYT